A selection of T cell receptor beta chains follows, all from one sample in a study of T-cell memory formation after mild COVID-19. Via MiXCR, TCRdb re-called the 5' RACE reads, giving one row per CDR3 protein. The sample carries 30,000 to 45,000 distinct CDR3 sequences, about an eighth recorded once. The sequenced sample consisted of PBMCs or a T cell subset sorted from them (not recorded which). The source of these receptors is a man between 18 and 35 years old who had mild COVID-19 (a few samples of this study predate the infection). Cell type and time point are not known. CDR3s include the opening cysteine and the closing phenylalanine or tryptophan. A D gene is named only where the DNA matches it firmly. Clone sizes are given selectively: once, few, many, or a class where the clone is expanded.

d_gene: TRBD1
abundance: many
j_gene: TRBJ1-2
v_gene: TRBV20-1
CDR3aa: CSAQEDGTANYGYTF
CDR3nt: TGCAGTGCTCAAGAGGATGGGACAGCTAACTATGGCTACACCTTC

d_gene: .
abundance: many
j_gene: TRBJ1-5
v_gene: TRBV7-2
CDR3aa: CASSPEGYQPQHF
CDR3nt: TGTGCCAGCAGTCCGGAGGGTTATCAGCCCCAGCATTTT

d_gene: .
abundance: many
j_gene: TRBJ1-1
v_gene: TRBV5-4
CDR3aa: CASSRFDRVTNTEAFF
CDR3nt: TGTGCCAGCAGCCGTTTCGACCGCGTTACGAACACTGAAGCTTTCTTT

d_gene: .
abundance: many
j_gene: TRBJ2-3
v_gene: TRBV4-3
CDR3aa: CASSQDLPGGGTDTQYF
CDR3nt: TGCGCCAGCAGCCAAGACTTACCTGGAGGGGGCACAGATACGCAGTATTTT

d_gene: TRBD2
abundance: many
j_gene: TRBJ2-1
v_gene: TRBV20-1
CDR3aa: CSARAGANEQFF
CDR3nt: TGCAGTGCCCGAGCGGGGGCGAATGAGCAGTTCTTC

d_gene: TRBD1
abundance: many
j_gene: TRBJ2-5
v_gene: TRBV11-2
CDR3aa: CASSFSGQASRGETQYF
CDR3nt: TGTGCCAGCAGCTTTAGTGGACAGGCGTCTAGGGGGGAGACCCAGTACTTC

d_gene: TRBD2
abundance: many
j_gene: TRBJ2-1
v_gene: TRBV6-1
CDR3aa: CASRGLAGGNFHEQFF
CDR3nt: TGTGCCAGCAGGGGACTAGCGGGGGGAAATTTCCATGAGCAGTTCTTC

d_gene: .
abundance: many
j_gene: TRBJ2-1
v_gene: TRBV7-2
CDR3aa: CASSPRGGGGRRNEQFF
CDR3nt: TGTGCCAGCAGCCCTCGTGGGGGGGGCGGGCGCAGGAATGAGCAGTTCTTC

d_gene: .
abundance: .
j_gene: TRBJ1-4
v_gene: TRBV12-3/TRBV12-4
CDR3aa: CACSIAERRGKLFF
CDR3nt: TGTGCCTGCAGTATAGCAGAAAGGAGAGGAAAACTGTTTTTT

d_gene: .
abundance: many
j_gene: TRBJ2-1
v_gene: TRBV4-3
CDR3aa: CASSQGTASYNEQFF
CDR3nt: TGCGCCAGCAGCCAAGGGACAGCTTCCTACAATGAGCAGTTCTTC

d_gene: .
abundance: many
j_gene: TRBJ1-2
v_gene: TRBV9
CDR3aa: CASSVGGPSYGYTF
CDR3nt: TGTGCCAGCAGCGTAGGCGGCCCTTCCTATGGCTACACCTTC

d_gene: .
abundance: many
j_gene: TRBJ2-6
v_gene: TRBV27
CDR3aa: CASSHYTTGANVLTF
CDR3nt: TGTGCCAGCAGCCATTACACTACTGGGGCCAACGTCCTGACTTTC

d_gene: .
abundance: many
j_gene: TRBJ1-3
v_gene: TRBV18
CDR3aa: CASSPGEGNTIYF
CDR3nt: TGTGCCAGCTCACCAGGGGAAGGAAACACCATATATTTT

d_gene: .
abundance: many
j_gene: TRBJ1-5
v_gene: TRBV15
CDR3aa: CATSRDLPPQHF
CDR3nt: TGTGCCACCAGCAGAGATCTTCCGCCCCAGCATTTT

d_gene: .
abundance: many
j_gene: TRBJ2-1
v_gene: TRBV20-1
CDR3aa: CSASEVYNEQFF
CDR3nt: TGCAGTGCTAGCGAGGTCTACAATGAGCAGTTCTTC

d_gene: TRBD2
abundance: many
j_gene: TRBJ2-7
v_gene: TRBV7-9
CDR3aa: CASSPPDGGGPYVAYEQYF
CDR3nt: TGTGCCAGCAGCCCTCCGGATGGCGGGGGTCCGTACGTCGCCTACGAGCAGTACTTC

d_gene: .
abundance: .
j_gene: TRBJ2-7
v_gene: TRBV7-2
CDR3aa: CASSSQGMSGSYEQYF
CDR3nt: TGTGCCAGCAGCTCGCAGGGGATGTCGGGGTCCTACGAGCAGTACTTC

d_gene: .
abundance: many
j_gene: TRBJ1-3
v_gene: TRBV6-7
CDR3aa: CASRLLEGQVSGNTIYF
CDR3nt: TGTGCCAGCAGGCTACTCGAGGGGCAGGTCTCTGGAAACACCATATATTTT

d_gene: .
abundance: few
j_gene: TRBJ2-5
v_gene: TRBV2
CDR3aa: CASTTTGETQYF
CDR3nt: TGTGCCAGCACCACAACAGGAGAGACCCAGTACTTC

d_gene: .
abundance: few
j_gene: TRBJ2-3
v_gene: TRBV6-4
CDR3aa: CASSDSRYTDTQYF
CDR3nt: TGTGCCAGCAGTGACTCGAGGTACACAGATACGCAGTATTTT

d_gene: .
abundance: many
j_gene: TRBJ2-5
v_gene: TRBV4-3
CDR3aa: CASSRDYQETQYF
CDR3nt: TGCGCCAGCAGCCGGGACTACCAAGAGACCCAGTACTTC

d_gene: .
abundance: many
j_gene: TRBJ2-1
v_gene: TRBV9
CDR3aa: CASRQVSSYNEQFF
CDR3nt: TGTGCCAGCAGGCAGGTTAGCTCCTACAATGAGCAGTTCTTC

d_gene: .
abundance: .
j_gene: TRBJ2-1
v_gene: TRBV2
CDR3aa: CASRAFVGGEQFF
CDR3nt: TGTGCCAGCAGGGCCTTCGTGGGGGGTGAGCAGTTCTTC

d_gene: .
abundance: .
j_gene: TRBJ2-7
v_gene: TRBV12-3/TRBV12-4
CDR3aa: CASTGGGYEQYF
CDR3nt: TGTGCCAGCACCGGAGGGGGGTACGAGCAGTACTTC

d_gene: TRBD1
abundance: many
j_gene: TRBJ1-1
v_gene: TRBV29-1
CDR3aa: CSGATGWLNTEAFF
CDR3nt: TGCAGCGGGGCGACAGGGTGGCTGAACACTGAAGCTTTCTTT

d_gene: .
abundance: many
j_gene: TRBJ2-2
v_gene: TRBV12-3/TRBV12-4
CDR3aa: CASSGPGGTTGELFF
CDR3nt: TGTGCCAGCAGTGGACCCGGGGGAACCACCGGGGAGCTGTTTTTT

d_gene: TRBD1
abundance: .
j_gene: TRBJ1-1
v_gene: TRBV7-6
CDR3aa: CASSLTEQGDTEAFF
CDR3nt: TGTGCCAGCAGCTTAACCGAGCAGGGGGACACTGAAGCTTTCTTT